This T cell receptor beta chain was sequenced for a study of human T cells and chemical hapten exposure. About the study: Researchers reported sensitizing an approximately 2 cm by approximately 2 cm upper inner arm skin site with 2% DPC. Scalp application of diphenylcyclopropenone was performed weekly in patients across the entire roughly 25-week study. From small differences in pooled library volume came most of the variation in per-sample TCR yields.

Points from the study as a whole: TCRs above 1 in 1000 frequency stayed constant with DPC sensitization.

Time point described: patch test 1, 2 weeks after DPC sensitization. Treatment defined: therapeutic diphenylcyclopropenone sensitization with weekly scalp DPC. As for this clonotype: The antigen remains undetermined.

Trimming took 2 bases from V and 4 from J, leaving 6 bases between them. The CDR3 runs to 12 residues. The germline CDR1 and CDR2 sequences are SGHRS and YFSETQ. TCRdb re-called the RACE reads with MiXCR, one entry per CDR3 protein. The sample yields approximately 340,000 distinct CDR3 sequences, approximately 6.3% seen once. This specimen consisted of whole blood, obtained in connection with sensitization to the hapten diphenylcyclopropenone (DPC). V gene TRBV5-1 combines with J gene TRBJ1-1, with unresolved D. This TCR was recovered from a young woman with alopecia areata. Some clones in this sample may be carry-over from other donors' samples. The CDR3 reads CASSFESTEAFF. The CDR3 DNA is TGCGCCAGCAGCTTTGAGAGCACTGAAGCTTTCTTT.